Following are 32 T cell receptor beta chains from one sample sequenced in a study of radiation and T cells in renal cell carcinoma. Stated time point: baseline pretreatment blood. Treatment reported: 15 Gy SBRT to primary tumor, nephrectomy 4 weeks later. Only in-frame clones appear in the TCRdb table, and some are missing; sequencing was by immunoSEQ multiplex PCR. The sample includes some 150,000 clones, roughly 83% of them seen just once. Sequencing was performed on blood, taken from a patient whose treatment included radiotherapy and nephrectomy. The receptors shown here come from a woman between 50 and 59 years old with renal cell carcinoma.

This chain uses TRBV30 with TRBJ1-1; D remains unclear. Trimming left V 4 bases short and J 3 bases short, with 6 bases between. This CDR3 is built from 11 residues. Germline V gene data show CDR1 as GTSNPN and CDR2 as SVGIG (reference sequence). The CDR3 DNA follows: TGTGCCTGGAAGGATGACACTGAAGCTTTCTTT. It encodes CAWKDDTEAFF.

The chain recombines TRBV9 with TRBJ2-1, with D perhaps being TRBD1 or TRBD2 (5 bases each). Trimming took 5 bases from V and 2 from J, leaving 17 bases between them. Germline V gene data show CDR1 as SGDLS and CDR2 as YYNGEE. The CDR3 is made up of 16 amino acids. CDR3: CASSFTTGPTYNEQFF. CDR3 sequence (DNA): TGTGCCAGCAGTTTCACGACGGGACCTACCTACAATGAGCAGTTCTTC.

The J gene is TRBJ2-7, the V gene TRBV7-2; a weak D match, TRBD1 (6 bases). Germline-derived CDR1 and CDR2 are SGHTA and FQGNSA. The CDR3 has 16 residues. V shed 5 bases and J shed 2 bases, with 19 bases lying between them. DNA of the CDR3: TGTGCCAGCAGCCAACTAGGGGCAGGGGCAACCTACGAGCAGTACTTC. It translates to CASSQLGAGATYEQYF.

This CDR3 is CASSQDPGILSYNEQFF. Here the CDR3 DNA reads TGTGCCAGCAGCCAAGATCCAGGGATTCTCTCCTACAATGAGCAGTTCTTC. The V and J genes are TRBV4-2 and TRBJ2-1, with D maybe TRBD1 (5 bases). Germline lookup yields CDR1 LGHNA and CDR2 YNFKEQ. V was shortened by 0 bases and J by 0 bases, with 12 bases between the two germline ends. There are 17 residues in the CDR3.

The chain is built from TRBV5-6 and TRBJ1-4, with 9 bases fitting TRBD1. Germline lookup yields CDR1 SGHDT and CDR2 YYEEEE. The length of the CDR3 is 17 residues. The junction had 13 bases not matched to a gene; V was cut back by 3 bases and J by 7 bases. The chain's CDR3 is CASSSLPTGGRGEKLFF. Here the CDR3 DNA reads TGTGCCAGCAGCTCGCTTCCCACAGGGGGCCGGGGTGAAAAACTGTTTTTT.

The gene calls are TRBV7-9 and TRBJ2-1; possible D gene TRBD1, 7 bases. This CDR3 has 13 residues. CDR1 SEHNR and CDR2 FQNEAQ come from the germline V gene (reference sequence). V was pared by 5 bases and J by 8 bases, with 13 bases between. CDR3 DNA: TGTGCCAGCAGCCAGACAGGGACTGATGAGCAGTTCTTC. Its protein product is CASSQTGTDEQFF. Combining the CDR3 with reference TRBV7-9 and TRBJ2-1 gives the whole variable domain DTGVSQNPRHKITKRGQNVTFRCDPISEHNRLYWYRQTLGQGPEFLTYFQNEAQLEKSRLLSDRFSAERPKGSFSTLEIQRTEQGDSAMYLCASSQTGTDEQFFGPGTRLTVL.

The CDR3 is CASRKGSSGQETQYF. The CDR3 DNA reads as TGCGCCAGCAGAAAGGGTTCTAGTGGCCAAGAGACCCAGTACTTC. This chain joins TRBV5-1 and TRBJ2-5; D uncertain. CDR1 and CDR2 (germline): SGHRS, YFSETQ. V was trimmed by 5 bases and J by 1 base, leaving 15 bases between them. The CDR3 is 15 residues long.

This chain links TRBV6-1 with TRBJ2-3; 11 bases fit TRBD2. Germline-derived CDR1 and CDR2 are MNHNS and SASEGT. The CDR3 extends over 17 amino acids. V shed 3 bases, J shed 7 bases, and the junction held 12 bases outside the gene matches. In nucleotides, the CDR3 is TGTGCCAGCAGTGAGCCGGGACTAGCGGCCGGAAGGAATACGCAGTATTTT. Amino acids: CASSEPGLAAGRNTQYF.

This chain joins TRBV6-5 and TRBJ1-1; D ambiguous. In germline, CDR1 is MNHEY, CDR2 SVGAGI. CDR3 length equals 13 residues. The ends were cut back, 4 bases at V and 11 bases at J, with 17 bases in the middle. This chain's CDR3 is CASSSRHRGWAFF. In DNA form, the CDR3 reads TGTGCCAGCAGTTCCCGGCACCGCGGGTGGGCTTTCTTT.

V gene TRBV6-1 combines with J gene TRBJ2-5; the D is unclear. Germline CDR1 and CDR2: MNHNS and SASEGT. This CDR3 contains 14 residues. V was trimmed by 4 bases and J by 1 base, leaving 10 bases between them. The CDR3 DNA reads TGTGCCAGCAGTGGGTTAAGGACCCAAGAGACCCAGTACTTC. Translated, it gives CASSGLRTQETQYF.

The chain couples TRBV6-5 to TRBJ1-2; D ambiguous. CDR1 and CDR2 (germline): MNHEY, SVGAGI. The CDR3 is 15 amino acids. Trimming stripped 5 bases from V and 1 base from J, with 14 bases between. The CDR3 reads CASSTDGEGNYGYTF. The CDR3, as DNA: TGTGCCAGCAGTACTGACGGAGAGGGTAACTATGGCTACACCTTC.

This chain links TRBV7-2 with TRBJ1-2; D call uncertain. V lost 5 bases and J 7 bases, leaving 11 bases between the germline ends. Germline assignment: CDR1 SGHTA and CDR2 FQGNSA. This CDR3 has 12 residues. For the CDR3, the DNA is TGTGCCAGCAGCGCCGCGGGAGGTGGCTACACCTTC. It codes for CASSAAGGGYTF.

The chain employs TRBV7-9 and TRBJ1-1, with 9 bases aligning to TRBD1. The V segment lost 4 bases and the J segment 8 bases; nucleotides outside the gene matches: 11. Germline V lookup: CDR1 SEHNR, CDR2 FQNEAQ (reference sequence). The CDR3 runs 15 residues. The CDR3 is CASSYRQGVGGEAFF. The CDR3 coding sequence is TGTGCCAGCAGCTACAGACAGGGGGTCGGTGGGGAAGCTTTCTTT.

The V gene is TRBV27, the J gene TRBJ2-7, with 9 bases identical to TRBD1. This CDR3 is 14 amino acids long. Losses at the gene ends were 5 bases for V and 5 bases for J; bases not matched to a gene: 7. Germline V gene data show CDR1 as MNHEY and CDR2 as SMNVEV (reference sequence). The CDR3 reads CASSTGQGLNEQYF. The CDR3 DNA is TGTGCCAGCAGTACGGGACAGGGTCTAAACGAGCAGTACTTC.

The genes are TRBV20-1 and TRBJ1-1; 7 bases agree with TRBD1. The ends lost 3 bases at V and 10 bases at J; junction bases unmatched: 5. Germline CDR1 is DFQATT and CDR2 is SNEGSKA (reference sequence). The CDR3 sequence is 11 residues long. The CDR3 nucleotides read TGCAGTGCTAGGGACACAGGGGTAGCTTTCTTT. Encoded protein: CSARDTGVAFF.

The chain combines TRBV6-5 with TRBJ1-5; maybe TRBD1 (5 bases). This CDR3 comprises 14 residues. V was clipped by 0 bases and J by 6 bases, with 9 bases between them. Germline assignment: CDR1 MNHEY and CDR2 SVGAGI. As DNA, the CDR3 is TGTGCCAGCAGTTACTCGGTGGGGGTTCAGCCCCAGCATTTT. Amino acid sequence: CASSYSVGVQPQHF.

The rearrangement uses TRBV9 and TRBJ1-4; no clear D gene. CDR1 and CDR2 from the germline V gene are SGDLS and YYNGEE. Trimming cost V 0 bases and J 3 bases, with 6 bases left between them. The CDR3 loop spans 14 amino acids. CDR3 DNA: TGTGCCAGCAGCGTAGATGTTGCTAATGAAAAACTGTTTTTT. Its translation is CASSVDVANEKLFF.

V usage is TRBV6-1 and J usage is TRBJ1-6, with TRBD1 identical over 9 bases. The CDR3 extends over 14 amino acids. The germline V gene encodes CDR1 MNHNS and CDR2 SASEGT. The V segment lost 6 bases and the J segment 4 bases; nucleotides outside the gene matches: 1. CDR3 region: CASRGQGYNSPLHF. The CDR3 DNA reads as TGTGCCAGCAGGGGACAGGGATATAATTCACCCCTCCACTTT.

CDR3 sequence (DNA): TGTGCCAGCAGCTCCGGACTACTAGCGTTGGCCAAAAACATTCAGTACTTC. Translation gives CASSSGLLALAKNIQYF. The V and J genes are TRBV7-9 and TRBJ2-4; 7 bases are a match to TRBD2. In germline, CDR1 is SEHNR, CDR2 FQNEAQ (reference sequence). With 4 bases clipped from V and 1 base from J, the junction kept 10 bases outside the gene matches. This CDR3 comprises 17 residues.

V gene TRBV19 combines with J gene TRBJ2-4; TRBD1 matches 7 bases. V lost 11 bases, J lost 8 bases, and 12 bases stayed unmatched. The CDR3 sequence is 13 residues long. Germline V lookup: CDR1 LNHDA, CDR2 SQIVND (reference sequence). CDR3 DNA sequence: TGTGCCGGAGTAATAAGGGGGCTGGACATTCAGTACTTC. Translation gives CAGVIRGLDIQYF.

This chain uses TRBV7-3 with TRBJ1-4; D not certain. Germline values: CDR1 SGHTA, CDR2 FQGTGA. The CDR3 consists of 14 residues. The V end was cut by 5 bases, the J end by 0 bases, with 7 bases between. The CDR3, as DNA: TGTGCCAGCAGCCCTGGAGCAACTAATGAAAAACTGTTTTTT. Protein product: CASSPGATNEKLFF.

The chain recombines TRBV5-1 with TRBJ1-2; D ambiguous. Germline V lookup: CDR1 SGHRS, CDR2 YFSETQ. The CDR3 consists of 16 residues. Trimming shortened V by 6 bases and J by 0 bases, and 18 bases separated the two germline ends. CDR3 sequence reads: CASNPSATGANYGYTF. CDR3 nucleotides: TGCGCCAGCAACCCCTCGGCGACGGGAGCTAACTATGGCTACACCTTC.

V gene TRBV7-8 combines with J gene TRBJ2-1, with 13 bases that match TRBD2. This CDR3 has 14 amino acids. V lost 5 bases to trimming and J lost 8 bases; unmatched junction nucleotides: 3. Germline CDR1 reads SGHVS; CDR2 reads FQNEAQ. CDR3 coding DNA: TGTGCCAGCAGCGGACTAGCGGGAGCGGATGAGCAGTTCTTC. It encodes CASSGLAGADEQFF. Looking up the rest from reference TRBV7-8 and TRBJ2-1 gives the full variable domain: GAGVSQSPRYKVAKRGQDVALRCDPISGHVSLFWYQQALGQGPEFLTYFQNEAQLDKSGLPSDRFFAERPEGSVSTLKIQRTQQEDSAVYLCASSGLAGADEQFFGPGTRLTVL.

CDR3 protein: CASSLQQEPSYGYTF. DNA of the CDR3: TGTGCCAGCAGCTTGCAACAGGAACCCTCCTATGGCTACACCTTC. The chain couples TRBV5-4 to TRBJ1-2; possible D gene TRBD1, 5 bases. CDR3 length: 15 residues. The ends were cut back, 1 base at V and 4 bases at J, with 14 bases in the middle. CDR1 is SGHNT, CDR2 YYREEE, per germline (reference sequence).

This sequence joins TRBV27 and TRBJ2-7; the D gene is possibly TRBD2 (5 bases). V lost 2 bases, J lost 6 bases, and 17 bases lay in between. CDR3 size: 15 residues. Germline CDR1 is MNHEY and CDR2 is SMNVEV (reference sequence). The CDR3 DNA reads TGTGCCAGCAGTTTAGACCCGGAGGTAGCTGCCGAGCAGTACTTC. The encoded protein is CASSLDPEVAAEQYF.

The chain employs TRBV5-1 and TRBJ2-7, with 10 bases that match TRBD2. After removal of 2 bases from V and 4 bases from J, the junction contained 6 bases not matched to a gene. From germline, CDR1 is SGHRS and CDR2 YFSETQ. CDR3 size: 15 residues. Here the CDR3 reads CASSLDASGSYEQYF. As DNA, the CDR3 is TGCGCCAGCAGCTTAGATGCTAGCGGGAGTTACGAGCAGTACTTC.

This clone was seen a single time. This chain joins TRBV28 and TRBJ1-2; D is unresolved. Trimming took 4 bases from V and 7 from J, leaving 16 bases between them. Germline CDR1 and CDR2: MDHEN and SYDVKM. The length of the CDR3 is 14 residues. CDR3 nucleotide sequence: TGTGCCAGCAGTTCATCGCCCGGGTCAGCTGGCTACACCTTC. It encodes CASSSSPGSAGYTF.

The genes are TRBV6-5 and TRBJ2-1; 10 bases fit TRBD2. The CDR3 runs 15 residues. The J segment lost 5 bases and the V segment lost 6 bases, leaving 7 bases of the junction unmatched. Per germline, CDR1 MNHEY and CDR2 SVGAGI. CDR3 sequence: CASSHGLAEHNEQFF. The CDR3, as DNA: TGTGCCAGCAGCCACGGACTAGCGGAACACAATGAGCAGTTCTTC.

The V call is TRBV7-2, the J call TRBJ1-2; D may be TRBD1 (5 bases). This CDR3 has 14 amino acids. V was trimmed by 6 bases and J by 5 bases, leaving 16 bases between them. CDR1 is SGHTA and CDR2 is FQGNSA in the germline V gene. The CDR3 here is CASSQTGTDYGYTF. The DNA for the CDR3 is TGTGCCAGCAGTCAGACCGGGACCGATTATGGCTACACCTTC.

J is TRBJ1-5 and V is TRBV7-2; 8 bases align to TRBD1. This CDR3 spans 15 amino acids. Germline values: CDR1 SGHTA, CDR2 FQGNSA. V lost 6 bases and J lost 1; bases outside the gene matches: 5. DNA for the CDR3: TGTGCCAGCAGAACAGGGGGAGGGAGCAATCAGCCCCAGCATTTT. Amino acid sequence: CASRTGGGSNQPQHF.

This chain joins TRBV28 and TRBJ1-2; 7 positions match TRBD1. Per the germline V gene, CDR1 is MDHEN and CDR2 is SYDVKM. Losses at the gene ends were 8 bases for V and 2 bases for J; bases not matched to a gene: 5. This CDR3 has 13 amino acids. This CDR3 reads CASLLTGNYGYTF. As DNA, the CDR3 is TGTGCCAGCCTCCTGACAGGGAACTATGGCTACACCTTC.

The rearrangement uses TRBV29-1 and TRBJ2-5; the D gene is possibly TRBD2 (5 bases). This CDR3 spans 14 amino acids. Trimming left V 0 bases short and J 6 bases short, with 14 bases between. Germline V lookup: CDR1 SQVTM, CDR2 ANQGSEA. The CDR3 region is CSVEDGLGRKTQYF. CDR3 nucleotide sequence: TGCAGCGTTGAAGATGGACTCGGGCGGAAGACCCAGTACTTC.